The clone carrying this TCR beta chain has only one observation. This entry belongs to a study of shared clonotypes between healthy human individuals. Trimming removed 4 bases at V and 4 bases at J, with 19 bases between. The CDR3 covers 16 residues. CDR1 and CDR2 from the germline V gene are SGHRS and YFSETQ. This table comes from immunoSEQ multiplex PCR, and its TCRdb copy is limited to in-frame clones, with some not included. Of about 580,000 clones in the sample, 95% to 98% are singletons; the top ten hold less than 0.35%. The naive CD8 subset, CD45RO-negative cells positively selected for CCR7, excluded terminally differentiated effector memory CD45RA+ cells.

Sequenced material: naive CD8+ T cells sorted from blood. The TCR comes from a young man in good health. This chain links TRBV5-1 with TRBJ2-3, with TRBD2 as a possible D gene (5 bases). CDR3 coding DNA: TGCGCCAGCAGCCCTGGAACGTGGGGAGACGCAGATACGCAGTATTTT. Its protein is CASSPGTWGDADTQYF.